The following is a T cell receptor beta chain sequence with its context. The antigen it recognizes is unknown. No much larger clone is present one base from it, and per-base qualities are unavailable. This sample stems from a study of radiotherapy plus CTLA-4 blockade in lung cancer (dated by TCRdb to between 2018 and 2020). As for the study more broadly: Among enrolled patients, about 19% had an objective response and 30% to 40% reached disease control. The investigation overall reported the following: After treatment with radiotherapy and ipilimumab, TCR clones that originated in tumors expanded in peripheral blood. Increased serum interferon-beta after radiation, together with early dynamic changes in blood T cell clones, were reported to be the strongest predictors of response.

Libraries were constructed by the immunoSEQ multiplex PCR assay. The table comes from immuneACCESS by way of TCRdb, which keeps in-frame sequences with V and J called. Part of the clones is missing from these tables; in studies checked, under half for an unresolved V gene and the rest for unknown reasons. Recorded for this sample are 45,000 to 60,000 clones; about 81% of them occurred a single time. The top ten constitute about 3.6% of the sample. The study tested focal radiation therapy combined with CTLA-4 blockade (ipilimumab) in patients with chemo-refractory metastatic non-small-cell lung cancer. The CDR3 starts with the cysteine, ends with the phenylalanine, and has 17 residues. Only the CDR3 region is kept as DNA, spanning 51 bases read in frame from base 1. V ends up 3 bases short and J 4 bases short, with an unmatched junction base count of 7. The germline V gene yields MGHRA for CDR1 and YSYEKL for CDR2.

This sequence was found in a human donor with non-small cell lung cancer who had stable disease on radiotherapy plus ipilimumab. The starting material was peripheral blood, obtained from a patient treated with radiotherapy plus ipilimumab. This chain is built from TRBV4-1 and TRBJ2-1, with 12 bases in between that match TRBD2. The CDR3 here reads CASSQWASGREYNEQFF. The sequenced DNA: TGCGCCAGCAGCCAGTGGGCTAGCGGGAGGGAATACAATGAGCAGTTCTTC.